This TCR beta chain stems from a study of control samples from healthy donors and cancer patients. The ends were cut back, 0 bases at V and 7 bases at J, with 18 bases in the middle. From germline, CDR1 is MNHEY and CDR2 SVGAGI. The CDR3 loop spans 16 amino acids. Method: immunoSEQ multiplex PCR; TCRdb's copy keeps in-frame clones and lacks some. The sample holds about 120,000 clones, over 90% seen once. The genes are TRBV6-5 and TRBJ1-1; D possibly corresponds to TRBD1 (5 bases). The sample comprised blood. The source is a man between 25 and 39 years old in good health. For the CDR3, the DNA is TGTGCCAGCAGTTACTCGTTCTGGGACGGGGGTGATGAAGCTTTCTTT. This codes for CASSYSFWDGGDEAFF.